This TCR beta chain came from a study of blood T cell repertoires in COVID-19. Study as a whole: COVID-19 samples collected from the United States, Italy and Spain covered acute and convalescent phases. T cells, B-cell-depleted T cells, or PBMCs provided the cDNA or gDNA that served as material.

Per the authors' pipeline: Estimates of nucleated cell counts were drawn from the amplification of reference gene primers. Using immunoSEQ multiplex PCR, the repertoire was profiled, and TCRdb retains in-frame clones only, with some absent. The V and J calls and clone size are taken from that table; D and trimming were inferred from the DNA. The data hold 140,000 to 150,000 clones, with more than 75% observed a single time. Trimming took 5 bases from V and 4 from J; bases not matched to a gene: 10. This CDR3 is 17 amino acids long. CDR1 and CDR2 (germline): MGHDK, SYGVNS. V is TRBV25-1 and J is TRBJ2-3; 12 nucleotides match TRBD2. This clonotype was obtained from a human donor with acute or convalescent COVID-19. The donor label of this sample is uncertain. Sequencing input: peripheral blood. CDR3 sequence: CASSSGTSGFGADTQYF. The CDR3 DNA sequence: TGTGCCAGCAGTTCTGGGACTAGCGGGTTTGGGGCAGATACGCAGTATTTT.